A selection of T cell receptor beta chains follows, all from one sample in a study of T cells in Graves' hyperthyroidism and ophthalmopathy. Each CDR3 protein is one row after TCRdb ran MiXCR on the multiplex PCR reads. The table has roughly 170,000 distinct CDR3 sequences, about a sixth seen once. The source material was blood. These receptor sequences come from a woman aged 45-59 years with Graves' hyperthyroidism. Each CDR3 is given without its conserved first and last residue. A D gene is named only where the DNA matches it firmly. Not all rows give a size; the values are once, few, many and, for expanded clones, a class.

V gene | clone size | D gene | CDR3 protein
TRBV11-2 | many | TRBD2 | ASTQSRAGRYNEQF
TRBV28 | many | NA | ASRRSDRTGANVLT
TRBV6-1 | NA | TRBD1 | ASREQLQGASYEQY
TRBV29-1 | NA | NA | SVKQENTDTQY
TRBV25-1 | many | NA | ASSEDEENTEAF
TRBV5-6 | many | NA | ASSLHLSGANVLT
TRBV6-1 | many | NA | ASSETRPVPGNTIY
TRBV28 | many | NA | ASRSDREKDEQY
TRBV2 | NA | NA | ASSESAGSMNTEAF
TRBV5-1 | many | NA | ASSAGTQGNTIY
TRBV3-1 | many | NA | ASSQLGKVSEQY
TRBV5-6 | many | NA | ASSFLDSSRVEQY
TRBV5-1 | many | NA | ASSAQATNYGYT
TRBV7-2 | NA | NA | ASSSRGRGTKAF
TRBV7-9 | many | TRBD1 | ASSLLLQRGLATGELF
TRBV3-1 | NA | NA | ASSQDRRRDAKENTEAF
TRBV6-1 | many | NA | ASSEGPTGYGGRYEQY
TRBV3-1 | many | NA | ASSQVTRNEAF
TRBV4-2 | few | NA | ASSQEGTGSGGYT
TRBV5-1 | few | TRBD1 | ASSSSDRGASNEKLF
TRBV6-6 | many | NA | ASSYLTSGEQF
TRBV20-1 | NA | NA | SAPYGWNTEAF
TRBV6-1 | NA | NA | ASYDLPSTDTQY
TRBV20-1 | many | NA | SIQETQY
TRBV7-2 | many | NA | ASSNTRGPTDTQY